Below, one T cell receptor (beta chain) is given with its context. This clone was seen only a few times. It has no known antigen specificity. Per-base quality was not reported, and no clone a single base away is much larger than it. In total, approximately 610 healthy bone marrow donors made up the cohort. All cohort members were sampled while nominally healthy, although unrecorded immune exposures were likely present. The donor tested CMV seropositive, placing the donor among the roughly 270 seropositive members of the cohort. A peripheral blood sample was provided by each donor, and peripheral blood mononuclear cells were used for TCR beta sequencing. Genomic DNA extraction from the blood cell samples was performed with the Qiagen DNeasy Blood Extraction Kit. This entry is derived from a study of cytomegalovirus exposure and HLA in healthy donors (dated by TCRdb to the late 2010s). Turning to the overall study: An earlier analysis of approximately 640 of the donors reported about 250 Gb of sequence data and about 100 million unique TCR beta sequences from about 200 million T cells. The aim of the study was to test whether cataloging public T cell receptors could identify signatures of past pathogen exposure. In the later analysis, no new phenotypic data were used to find candidate immune exposures; instead, reliance was placed on TCR beta sequences and their occurrence across donors. An early release covering 550 to 650 HLA-typed donors comprised 300 to 350 gigabases of sequencing data and 65 million to 100 million unique TCR sequences. A separate validation cohort of some 130 different subjects was used in addition to the approximately 700-subject first cohort. The number of donors typed differed by locus, with 629-630 for A, B, C, DRB1 and DQB1, 522 for DQA1, 600 to 610 for DPA1, and 400 to 490 for DPB1. Of the approximately 400 genotyped donors, 65% to 90% fell in the genetic ancestry cluster associated with self-reported Caucasian donors. Genome-wide SNP genotypes for about three fifths of the roughly 670 donors were used in a later genetic analysis, which treated that subset as a discovery cohort. To decide whether each TCR beta V gene segment behaved as functional or pseudogenic, an earlier analysis of approximately 620 of the donors relied on high-throughput TCR beta sequencing. HLA typing included class I and class II loci at four-digit resolution. Because of strong linkage in the cohort, roughly five DR-DQ haplotypes were treated as single units for association and clustering. A later analysis re-analyzed previously published TCR beta repertoires from 666 donors and added high-resolution HLA genotyping to study TCR occurrence patterns. Donor age, sex, ethnicity and CMV serostatus were compiled alongside the repertoire data. Among 398 genotyped donors of the cohort, an average of roughly 230,000 unique TCR beta nucleotide sequences was sequenced per donor, of which 15% to 20% were non-productive. Every repertoire in the discovery cohort had been generated on one and the same sequencing platform. To predict cytomegalovirus infection status, the study brought together high-throughput TCR immunosequencing, statistical association of individual TCRs with disease status, and machine learning. Using immunosequencing, the study profiled T cell repertoires from about 620 subjects and related those repertoires to cytomegalovirus serostatus.

The library was built by means of the immunoSEQ multiplex PCR assay. A mixture of 60 forward primers for TCR Vbeta segments and 13 reverse primers for TCR Jbeta segments was used in the multiplex PCR. A multiplex PCR assay on genomic DNA amplified the CDR3 region of rearranged TCR beta genes. On the Illumina HiSeq System, the amplified TCR beta libraries were sequenced as 87-base-pair reads. Per the source publication's procedure: Across the roughly 670 repertoires, a later analysis counted 75 million to 90 million unique TCR beta chains, 9.5 million to 12 million of which were shared by at least two donors. A nearest-neighbor algorithm error-corrected the raw reads and collapsed the reads into unique sequences, merging closely related sequences to remove PCR and sequencing errors. To assign V, D and J gene segments, CDR3 sequences were aligned to IMGT reference sequences. For a sequence to be retained, a match of at least six nucleotides to both a V gene segment and a J gene segment was required. A rearrangement counted as productive if the CDR3 had no stop codons and remained in frame with V and J, and every other rearrangement counted as non-productive. CDR3 was defined by IMGT convention, running from the second conserved V-encoded cysteine to the conserved J-encoded phenylalanine. Sequences without an unambiguous match to a single V gene segment were excluded from the earlier analysis of about 630 of the donors. In an earlier analysis of 450 to 700 of the donors, V segments were called functional above 56.7% productive rearrangements and were called segregating when the between-donor standard deviation exceeded 5%. A statistical classification framework was built to diagnose cytomegalovirus status from the catalog of TCR beta chain sequences. V and J gene assignment, in a later analysis, came from comparing TCR nucleotide sequences with IMGT/GENE-DB human TR gene sequences. Using the TCRdist pipeline, a later analysis assigned CDR3 sequences along with most-parsimonious VDJ recombination scenarios. A later analysis defined each TCR beta chain by its CDR3 amino acid sequence plus V-gene family, and excluded reads lacking a unique V-gene family. In a later analysis, fewer than 650 highly shared, low-generation-probability nucleotide sequences were removed to address suspected cross-contamination and a sequencing artifact. A later analysis calculated a clonal expansion index for each public chain from normalized within-repertoire ranks of inferred template counts. In a later analysis, generation probabilities were computed using a VDJ recombination model fitted to out-of-frame rearrangements, and the results were checked against IGoR. Hypergeometric tests were used in a later analysis to score TCR-TCR, TCR-HLA and TCR-CMV co-occurrence, with a repertoire-size bias correction applied to the TCR pairs. A later analysis estimated false discovery rates by permuting HLA or CMV assignments 20 times. In a later analysis, co-occurring TCRs were grouped using DBSCAN, with TCRdist sequence similarity added in when clustering inside HLA-allele-positive subsets. Repertoires with fewer than 30,000 or more than 120,000 public chains were left out of co-occurrence clustering, as were a few repertoires with anomalous nucleotide sharing. The table comes from immuneACCESS by way of TCRdb, which keeps in-frame sequences with V and J called. Part of the clones is missing from these tables; in studies checked, under half for an unresolved V gene and the rest for unknown reasons. V and J calls and clone size come straight from that table; D and trimming were deduced from the DNA. The sample contains roughly 190,000 clones, 9.5% of them found a single time. 1% to 1.5% of the sample rests with the top ten.

The CDR3 spans 17 residues, from the cysteine through the phenylalanine. The retained sequence is limited to the CDR3, 51 bases, with the frame set at the first base. The germline V and J ends show losses of 3 bases and 4 bases respectively, and no gene match explains 12 bases of the junction. The germline V gene provides CDR1 SGDLS and CDR2 YYNGEE. General study outcomes and caveats: In both the original and validation cohorts, the classifier was reported to diagnose cytomegalovirus status with high specificity and sensitivity. According to a later analysis, TCR association rates differed among HLA loci, with DRB1 alleles showing the most associated TCRs and HLA-C alleles showing the fewest. Compared with equally common non-associated chains, HLA-associated TCR beta chains in a later analysis were more clonally expanded and had lower generation probabilities. Three of the identified cytomegalovirus-associated TCR beta chains were confirmed in vitro to be specific for cytomegalovirus antigens. While some public TCRs were present in many individuals, most TCR sequences turned up only very rarely across donors. In a later analysis, 16,951 TCR beta sequences were associated with specific HLA alleles at a false discovery rate of 0.05. Strong co-occurrence of HLA alleles, especially DR and DQ, made assigning TCR associations to individual alleles difficult. In a later analysis, several top co-occurrence clusters were reported to appear linked to parvovirus B19, influenza, CMV and Epstein-Barr virus. The earlier analysis of 450 to 700 of the donors excluded some 15 rarely observed V segments, including chromosome 9 orphons, because counts were too low. A cluster of highly shared sequence variants was judged likely to be a technical artifact of the sequencing pipeline. Linkage disequilibrium might explain the correlated functional status among segregating V segments, but an unknown experimental factor could not be ruled out. The only immune exposure information available for the cohort was CMV serostatus. This cohort had only TCR beta chains sequenced, and the lack of alpha or paired-chain data limited which features could be detected. Some IMGT-functional V segments, including TRBV6-2 and TRBV6-3, could not be told apart with the 87-base-pair reads, so those segments were excluded. Sequencing depth was assumed to be roughly uniform across donors in the presence/absence analyses, though that assumption may not hold. Most CMV-associated TCR beta chains appeared to be HLA-restricted in a later analysis, and the HLA associations seemed to be driven largely by CMV exposure. Broadly in line with IMGT annotations, most TCR beta V segments showed up in productive rearrangements about 87% or about 30% of the time in an earlier analysis of some 590 of the donors. A further reported finding was that TCR beta sequences accurately predicted the HLA-A and HLA-B alleles for most subjects in the first cohort. An association between a missense DCLRE1C variant and V-gene and J-gene trimming of TCR beta chains was found in a later genetic analysis and replicated in an independent cohort. According to the authors, the approach could potentially be generalized to other disease states and immunological phenotypes. Compared with the 666-donor mean, donors in an Asian-associated ancestry cluster had fewer N-insertions in productive TCRs, according to a later genetic analysis. Because some donors lacked HLA typing at each locus, the association tests relied only on the typed subset. The study listed 164 TCR beta chains as associated with cytomegalovirus.

The chain joins TRBV9 to TRBJ2-1; TRBD2 agrees with 8 junctional bases. The clonotype was recovered from a woman aged 25-40 years in good health and CMV-seropositive. Material: PBMCs. The CDR3 reads as follows: CASSARTGTRPYNEQFF. The nucleotide sequence is TGTGCCAGCAGCGCCAGAACCGGGACTAGACCGTACAATGAGCAGTTCTTC.